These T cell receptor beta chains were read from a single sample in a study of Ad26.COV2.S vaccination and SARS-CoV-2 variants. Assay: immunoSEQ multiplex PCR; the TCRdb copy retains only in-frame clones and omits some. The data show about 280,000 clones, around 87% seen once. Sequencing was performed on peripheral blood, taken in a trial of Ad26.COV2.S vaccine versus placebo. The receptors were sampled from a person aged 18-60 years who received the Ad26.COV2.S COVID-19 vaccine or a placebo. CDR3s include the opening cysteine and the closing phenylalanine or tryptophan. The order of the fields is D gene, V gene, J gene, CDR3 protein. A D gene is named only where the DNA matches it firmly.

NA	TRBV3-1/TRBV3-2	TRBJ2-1	CASSQDRVAEQFF
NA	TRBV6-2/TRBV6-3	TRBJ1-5	CASSYQVRNQPQHF
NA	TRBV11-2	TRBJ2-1	CASSVQTYNEQFF
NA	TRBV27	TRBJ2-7	CASSFRDRPEQYF
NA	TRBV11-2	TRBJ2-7	CASSSPRGSPLEQYF
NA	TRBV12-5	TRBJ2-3	CGTGRSADTQYF
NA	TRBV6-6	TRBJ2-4	CASTVSGVGNIQYF
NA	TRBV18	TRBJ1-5	CASSPNGGRYNQPQHF
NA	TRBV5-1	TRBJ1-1	CASSLTAYNKNTEAFF
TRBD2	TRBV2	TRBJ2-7	CASYYAGGTPEQYF
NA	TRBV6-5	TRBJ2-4	CASTRENIQYF
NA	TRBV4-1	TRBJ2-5	CASSQVALGAAQETQYF
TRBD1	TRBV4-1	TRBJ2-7	CASSLETGGPYEQYF
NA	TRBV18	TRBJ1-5	CASSPRGADQPQHF
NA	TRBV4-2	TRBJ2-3	CASERQGGGTDTQYF
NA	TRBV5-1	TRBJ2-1	CASSSDYNEQFF
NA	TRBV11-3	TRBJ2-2	CASSLGRVAGELFF